A few counts support the clone carrying this T cell receptor (beta chain). The antigen remains undetermined. The source of the sample is a study of T cells in Graves' hyperthyroidism and ophthalmopathy. Notes on the study in general: The model forecast ophthalmopathy, anticipating it by a median about six months before onset.

The germline V and J ends were trimmed by 6 bases and 6 bases, with 12 bases remaining between them. The CDR3 extends over 12 amino acids. Regions amplified from RNA transcripts were the TCR beta CDR3 regions. Researchers ran a first-round RT-PCR on the TCR CDR3 using the HTBI primer set. TCRdb fed the multiplex PCR reads into MiXCR, producing one record per CDR3 protein. The sample includes 750,000 to 950,000 distinct CDR3 sequences, 38% of them seen just once. The chain has TRBV12-3 or TRBV12-4 and TRBJ2-7; D unclear. Material for sequencing was blood. The TCR originated in a man between 18 and 35 years old with Graves' hyperthyroidism. The CDR3 reads CASSPNSGEQYF. The CDR3 DNA follows: TGTGCCAGCAGCCCCAACAGTGGCGAGCAGTACTTC.